This is a list of T cell receptor beta chains from one sample in a study of shared clonotypes between healthy human individuals. Some clones are missing from TCRdb's copy, which holds only in-frame ones; the method was immunoSEQ multiplex PCR. Of some 1.4 million clones in the sample, around 95% are singletons; the top ten hold about 1%. The source material was naive CD4+ T cells sorted from blood. The source is a man aged 30 to 39 in good health. Both conserved end residues are part of each CDR3. The order of the fields is V gene, D gene, J gene, clone size, CDR3 protein, CDR3 DNA. D genes are given only for firm matches. Size tells how often a clone was seen (once, few, many) or the class of an expanded clone, and some rows leave it out.

V gene: TRBV28
D gene: NA
J gene: TRBJ2-7
clone size: NA
CDR3 protein: CASSFGISGTTSYEQYF
CDR3 DNA: TGTGCCAGCAGTTTCGGTATTAGCGGAACCACCTCCTACGAGCAGTACTTC

V gene: TRBV30
D gene: NA
J gene: TRBJ1-5
clone size: once
CDR3 protein: CAWSDMYSNQPQHF
CDR3 DNA: TGTGCCTGGAGTGATATGTATAGCAATCAGCCCCAGCATTTT

V gene: TRBV9
D gene: NA
J gene: TRBJ2-5
clone size: NA
CDR3 protein: CASSVVGRSQETQYF
CDR3 DNA: TGTGCCAGCAGCGTAGTCGGGCGGTCCCAAGAGACCCAGTACTTC

V gene: TRBV5-4
D gene: NA
J gene: TRBJ2-2
clone size: NA
CDR3 protein: CASSLRGWTGELFF
CDR3 DNA: TGTGCCAGCAGCTTGCGGGGGTGGACCGGGGAGCTGTTTTTT

V gene: TRBV4-1
D gene: NA
J gene: TRBJ1-5
clone size: NA
CDR3 protein: CASSQEWGGMGQPQHF
CDR3 DNA: TGCGCCAGCAGCCAAGAGTGGGGGGGGATGGGTCAGCCCCAGCATTTT

V gene: TRBV5-5
D gene: NA
J gene: TRBJ1-2
clone size: NA
CDR3 protein: CASSLGQTTNYGYTF
CDR3 DNA: TGTGCCAGCAGCTTGGGACAGACGACTAACTATGGCTACACCTTC

V gene: TRBV30
D gene: NA
J gene: TRBJ1-1
clone size: NA
CDR3 protein: CAWSPSGRGNTEAFF
CDR3 DNA: TGTGCCTGGAGTCCCTCCGGGCGAGGGAACACTGAAGCTTTCTTT

V gene: TRBV27
D gene: NA
J gene: TRBJ2-1
clone size: NA
CDR3 protein: CASSRLNEQFF
CDR3 DNA: TGTGCCAGCAGCCGTTTAAATGAGCAGTTCTTC

V gene: TRBV7-9
D gene: TRBD1
J gene: TRBJ2-7
clone size: NA
CDR3 protein: CASSNRRDSAYEQYF
CDR3 DNA: TGTGCCAGCAGCAACCGACGGGACAGCGCCTACGAGCAGTACTTC

V gene: TRBV7-6
D gene: TRBD2
J gene: TRBJ2-3
clone size: NA
CDR3 protein: CASSAQKEREACTDTQYF
CDR3 DNA: TGTGCCAGCAGCGCCCAGAAAGAGCGGGAGGCCTGCACAGATACGCAGTATTTT

V gene: TRBV7-6
D gene: NA
J gene: TRBJ2-5
clone size: NA
CDR3 protein: CASTARTHQETQYF
CDR3 DNA: TGTGCCAGCACGGCCAGAACCCACCAAGAGACCCAGTACTTC

V gene: TRBV11-2
D gene: TRBD2
J gene: TRBJ2-5
clone size: NA
CDR3 protein: CASSFSGMGQETQYF
CDR3 DNA: TGTGCCAGCAGCTTTAGCGGGATGGGCCAAGAGACCCAGTACTTC

V gene: TRBV13
D gene: NA
J gene: TRBJ1-4
clone size: NA
CDR3 protein: CASSRREFSATNEKLFF
CDR3 DNA: TGTGCCAGCAGCCGCCGCGAATTCTCTGCAACTAATGAAAAACTGTTTTTT

V gene: TRBV11-2
D gene: NA
J gene: TRBJ2-5
clone size: NA
CDR3 protein: CASRRSFRGAETQYF
CDR3 DNA: TGTGCCAGCCGTCGATCGTTTCGGGGGGCAGAGACCCAGTACTTC

V gene: TRBV11-2
D gene: TRBD1
J gene: TRBJ1-1
clone size: NA
CDR3 protein: CASSLGNRGPTEAFF
CDR3 DNA: TGTGCCAGCAGCTTAGGAAACAGGGGGCCCACTGAAGCTTTCTTT

V gene: TRBV2
D gene: NA
J gene: TRBJ2-6
clone size: NA
CDR3 protein: CASSEVGGQIPGANVLTF
CDR3 DNA: TGTGCCAGCAGTGAAGTGGGGGGACAGATTCCTGGGGCCAACGTCCTGACTTTC

V gene: TRBV2
D gene: NA
J gene: TRBJ2-6
clone size: NA
CDR3 protein: CASTISGANVLTF
CDR3 DNA: TGTGCCAGCACTATCTCTGGGGCCAACGTCCTGACTTTC

V gene: TRBV5-5
D gene: TRBD2
J gene: TRBJ2-3
clone size: NA
CDR3 protein: CASSLPTSGSTDTQYF
CDR3 DNA: TGTGCCAGCAGCTTGCCTACTAGCGGATCCACAGATACGCAGTATTTT

V gene: TRBV28
D gene: TRBD1
J gene: TRBJ2-2
clone size: NA
CDR3 protein: CASSIRGRNTGELFF
CDR3 DNA: TGTGCCAGCAGTATCAGGGGGCGGAACACCGGGGAGCTGTTTTTT

V gene: TRBV11-1
D gene: NA
J gene: TRBJ1-2
clone size: NA
CDR3 protein: CASSVDSSSYGYTF
CDR3 DNA: TGTGCCAGCAGCGTTGACAGTTCATCCTATGGCTACACCTTC

V gene: TRBV28
D gene: TRBD2
J gene: TRBJ2-3
clone size: NA
CDR3 protein: CASSITLGTSGTSTDTQYF
CDR3 DNA: TGTGCCAGCAGTATCACCCTGGGGACTAGCGGAACTAGCACAGATACGCAGTATTTT

V gene: TRBV18
D gene: NA
J gene: TRBJ2-3
clone size: NA
CDR3 protein: CASSPGDGYAQYF
CDR3 DNA: TGTGCCAGCTCACCCGGGGACGGTTATGCGCAGTATTTT

V gene: TRBV6-1
D gene: NA
J gene: TRBJ2-7
clone size: NA
CDR3 protein: CASSVQSRGPYEQYF
CDR3 DNA: TGTGCCAGCAGTGTACAGAGCAGGGGACCCTACGAGCAGTACTTC

V gene: TRBV6-5
D gene: NA
J gene: TRBJ2-7
clone size: once
CDR3 protein: CASSYRARLYEQYF
CDR3 DNA: TGTGCCAGCAGTTACAGGGCACGGCTCTACGAGCAGTACTTC

V gene: TRBV14
D gene: NA
J gene: TRBJ2-1
clone size: NA
CDR3 protein: CASSQDMAINEQFF
CDR3 DNA: TGTGCCAGCAGCCAAGATATGGCCATTAATGAGCAGTTCTTC

V gene: TRBV6-5
D gene: NA
J gene: TRBJ1-1
clone size: NA
CDR3 protein: CASRETGSATEAFF
CDR3 DNA: TGTGCCAGCAGGGAAACAGGGTCGGCGACTGAAGCTTTCTTT

V gene: TRBV4-3
D gene: NA
J gene: TRBJ2-3
clone size: NA
CDR3 protein: CASSQRGDHTDTQYF
CDR3 DNA: TGCGCCAGCAGCCAACGAGGGGACCACACAGATACGCAGTATTTT

V gene: TRBV30
D gene: TRBD2
J gene: TRBJ2-3
clone size: NA
CDR3 protein: CAWSVVLAAQYF
CDR3 DNA: TGTGCCTGGAGTGTAGTCCTAGCGGCGCAGTATTTT

V gene: TRBV28
D gene: TRBD1
J gene: TRBJ2-7
clone size: NA
CDR3 protein: CASSLRQGDIGQYF
CDR3 DNA: TGTGCCAGCAGTTTGAGACAGGGGGATATCGGGCAGTACTTC